Given below is one T cell receptor (beta chain) in context. The record originates from a study of blood T cell repertoires in COVID-19. The method was immunoSEQ multiplex PCR; TCRdb's version includes in-frame clones alone and lacks a portion of them. The sample has about 160,000 clones, 78% seen once. After removal of 7 bases from V and 1 base from J, the junction contained 7 bases not matched to a gene. This CDR3 region has 15 residues. From germline, CDR1 is MDHEN and CDR2 SYDVKM. The chain has TRBV28 and TRBJ2-7, with TRBD1 identical over 10 bases. The receptor comes from a woman of 80 years or more with acute or convalescent COVID-19. Sequences were obtained from peripheral blood. The CDR3 bases are TGTGCCAGCACTTCACGGGGACAGGGGTCCTACGAGCAGTACTTC. The encoded protein is CASTSRGQGSYEQYF.